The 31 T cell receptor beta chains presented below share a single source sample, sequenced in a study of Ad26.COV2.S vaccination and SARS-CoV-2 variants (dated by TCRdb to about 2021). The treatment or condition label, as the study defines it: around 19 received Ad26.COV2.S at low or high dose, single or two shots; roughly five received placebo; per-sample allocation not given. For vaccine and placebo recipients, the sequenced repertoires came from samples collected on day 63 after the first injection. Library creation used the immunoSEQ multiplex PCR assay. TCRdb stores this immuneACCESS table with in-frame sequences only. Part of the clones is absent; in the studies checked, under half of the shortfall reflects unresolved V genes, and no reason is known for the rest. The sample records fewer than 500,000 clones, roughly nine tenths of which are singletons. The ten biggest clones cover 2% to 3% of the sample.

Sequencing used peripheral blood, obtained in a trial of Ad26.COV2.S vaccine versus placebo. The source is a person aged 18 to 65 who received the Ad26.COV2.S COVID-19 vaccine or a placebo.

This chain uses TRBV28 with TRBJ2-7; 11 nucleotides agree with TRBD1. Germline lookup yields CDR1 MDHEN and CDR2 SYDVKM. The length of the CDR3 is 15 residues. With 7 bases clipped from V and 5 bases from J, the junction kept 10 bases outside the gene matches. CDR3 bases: TGTGCCAGCAACCTGGGGACAGGGGGGAGCCACGAGCAGTACTTC. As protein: CASNLGTGGSHEQYF.

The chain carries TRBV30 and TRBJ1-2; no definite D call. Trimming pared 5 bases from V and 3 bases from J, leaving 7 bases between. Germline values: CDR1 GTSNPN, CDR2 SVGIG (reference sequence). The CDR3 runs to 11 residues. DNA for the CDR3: TGTGCCTGGGGCAGCTACTATGGCTACACCTTC. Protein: CAWGSYYGYTF.

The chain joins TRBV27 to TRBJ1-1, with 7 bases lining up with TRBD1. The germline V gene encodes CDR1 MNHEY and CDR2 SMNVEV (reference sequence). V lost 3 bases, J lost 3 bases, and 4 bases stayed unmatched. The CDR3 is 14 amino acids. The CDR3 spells CASSLTGSYTEAFF. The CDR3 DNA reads TGTGCCAGCAGTTTGACAGGGTCTTACACTGAAGCTTTCTTT.

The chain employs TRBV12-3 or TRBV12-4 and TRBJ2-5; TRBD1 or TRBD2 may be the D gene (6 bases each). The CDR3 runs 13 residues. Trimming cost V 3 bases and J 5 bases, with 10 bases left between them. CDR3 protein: CASSLLGGETQYF. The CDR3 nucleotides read TGTGCCAGCAGTTTGTTGGGGGGCGAGACCCAGTACTTC.

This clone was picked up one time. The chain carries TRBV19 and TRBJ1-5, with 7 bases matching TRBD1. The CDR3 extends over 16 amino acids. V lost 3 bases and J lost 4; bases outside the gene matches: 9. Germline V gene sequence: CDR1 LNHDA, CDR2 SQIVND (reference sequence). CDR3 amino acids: CASSIPRQGWNQPQHF. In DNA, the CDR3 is TGTGCCAGTAGTATTCCCCGACAGGGATGGAATCAGCCCCAGCATTTT. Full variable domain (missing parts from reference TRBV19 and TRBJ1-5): DGGITQSPKYLFRKEGQNVTLSCEQNLNHDAMYWYRQDPGQGLRLIYYSQIVNDFQKGDIAEGYSVSREKKESFPLTVTSAQKNPTAFYLCASSIPRQGWNQPQHFGDGTRLSIL.

For the CDR3, the DNA is TGTGCCACCTACCCATCTCCCAGGGTAACCGGGGAGCTGTTTTTT. Translated: CATYPSPRVTGELFF. The chain uses TRBV2 and TRBJ2-2; D possibly corresponds to TRBD1 (5 bases). The CDR3 has 15 residues. The germline CDR1 and CDR2 sequences are SNHLY and FYNNEI. V lost 10 bases and J lost 5, with 20 bases in between.

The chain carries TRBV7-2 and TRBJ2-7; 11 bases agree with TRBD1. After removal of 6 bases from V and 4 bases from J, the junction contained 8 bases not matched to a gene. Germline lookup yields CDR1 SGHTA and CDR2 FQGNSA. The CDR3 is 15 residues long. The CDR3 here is CASSRRDRGRYEQYF. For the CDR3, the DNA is TGTGCCAGCAGTCGTCGGGACAGGGGGAGGTACGAGCAGTACTTC.

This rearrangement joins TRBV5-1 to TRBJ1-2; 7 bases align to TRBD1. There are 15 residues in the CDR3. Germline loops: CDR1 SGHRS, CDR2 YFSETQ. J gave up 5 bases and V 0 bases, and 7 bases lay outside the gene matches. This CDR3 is CASSLGQGDAYGYTF. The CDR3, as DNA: TGCGCCAGCAGCTTGGGACAGGGTGACGCGTATGGCTACACCTTC.

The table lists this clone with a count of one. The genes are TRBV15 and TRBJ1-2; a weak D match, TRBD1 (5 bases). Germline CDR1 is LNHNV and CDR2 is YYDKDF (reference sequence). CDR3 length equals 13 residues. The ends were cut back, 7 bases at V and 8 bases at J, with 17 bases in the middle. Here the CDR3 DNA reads TGTGCCACCACTAGCCCGGGGCTGGGGGGCTACACCTTC. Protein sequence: CATTSPGLGGYTF.

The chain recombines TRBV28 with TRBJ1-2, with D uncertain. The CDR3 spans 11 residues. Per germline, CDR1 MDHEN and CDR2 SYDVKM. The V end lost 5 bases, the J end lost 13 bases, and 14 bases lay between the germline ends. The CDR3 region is CASSTLGWCTF. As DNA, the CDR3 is TGTGCCAGCAGTACCCTAGGGTGGTGCACCTTC.

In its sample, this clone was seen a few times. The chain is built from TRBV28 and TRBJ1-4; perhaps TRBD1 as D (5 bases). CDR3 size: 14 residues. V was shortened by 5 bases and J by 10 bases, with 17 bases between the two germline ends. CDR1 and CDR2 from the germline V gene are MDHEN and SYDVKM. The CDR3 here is CASSLGGDWGKLFF. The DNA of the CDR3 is TGTGCCAGCAGTCTGGGGGGGGATTGGGGAAAACTGTTTTTT.

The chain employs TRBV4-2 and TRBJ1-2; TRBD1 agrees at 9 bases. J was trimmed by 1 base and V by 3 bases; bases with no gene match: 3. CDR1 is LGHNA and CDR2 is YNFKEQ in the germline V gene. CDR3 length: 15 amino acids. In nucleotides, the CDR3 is TGTGCCAGCAGCCACCGACAGGGGGATAACTATGGCTACACCTTC. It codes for CASSHRQGDNYGYTF.

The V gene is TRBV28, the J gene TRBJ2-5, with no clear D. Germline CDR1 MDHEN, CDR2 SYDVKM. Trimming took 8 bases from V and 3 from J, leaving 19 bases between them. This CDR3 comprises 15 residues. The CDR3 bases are TGTGCCAGCGTGCCCGCCTGGGGAAGTAAAGAGACCCAGTACTTC. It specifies CASVPAWGSKETQYF.

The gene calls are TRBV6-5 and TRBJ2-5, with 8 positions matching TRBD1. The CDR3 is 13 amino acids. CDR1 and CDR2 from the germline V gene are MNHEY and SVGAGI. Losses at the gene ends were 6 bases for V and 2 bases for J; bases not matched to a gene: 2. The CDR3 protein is CASRRTGQETQYF. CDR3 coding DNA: TGTGCCAGCAGGAGGACAGGGCAAGAGACCCAGTACTTC.

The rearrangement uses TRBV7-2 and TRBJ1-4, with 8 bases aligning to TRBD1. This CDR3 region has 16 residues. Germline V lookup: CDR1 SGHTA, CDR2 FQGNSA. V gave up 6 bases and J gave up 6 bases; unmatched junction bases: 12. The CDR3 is CASSSGQGPFHEKLFF. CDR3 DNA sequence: TGTGCCAGCAGTTCAGGACAGGGCCCTTTTCATGAAAAACTGTTTTTT.

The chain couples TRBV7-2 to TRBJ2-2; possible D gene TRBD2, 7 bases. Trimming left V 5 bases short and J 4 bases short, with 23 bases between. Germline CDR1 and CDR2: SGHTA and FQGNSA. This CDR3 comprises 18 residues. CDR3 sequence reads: CASSQSMGGAGPTGELFF. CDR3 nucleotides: TGTGCCAGCAGCCAAAGTATGGGGGGGGCAGGCCCCACCGGGGAGCTGTTTTTT.

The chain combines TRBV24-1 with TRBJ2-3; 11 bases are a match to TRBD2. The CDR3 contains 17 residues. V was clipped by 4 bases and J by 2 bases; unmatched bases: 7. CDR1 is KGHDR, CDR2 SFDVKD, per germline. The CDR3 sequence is CATSDPGTSGFTDTQYF. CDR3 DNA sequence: TGTGCCACCAGTGACCCTGGGACTAGCGGATTCACAGATACGCAGTATTTT.

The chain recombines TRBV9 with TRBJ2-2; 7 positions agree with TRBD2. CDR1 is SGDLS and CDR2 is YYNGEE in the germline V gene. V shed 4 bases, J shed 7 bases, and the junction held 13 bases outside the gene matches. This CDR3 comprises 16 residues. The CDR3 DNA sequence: TGTGCCAGCAGCCCCCGAGCGGGAATGATGGGCGGGGAGCTGTTTTTT. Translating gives CASSPRAGMMGGELFF.

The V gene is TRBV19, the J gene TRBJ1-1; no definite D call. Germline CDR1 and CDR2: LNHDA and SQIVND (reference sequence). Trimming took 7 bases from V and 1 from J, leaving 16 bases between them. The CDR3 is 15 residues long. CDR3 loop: CASTLRPGRNTEAFF. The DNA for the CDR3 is TGTGCCAGTACCCTCAGGCCGGGAAGGAACACTGAAGCTTTCTTT.

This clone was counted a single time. For the CDR3, the DNA is TGTGCCAGTAGTATGCTATCGGGGGGGAGTGAAAAACTGTTTTTT. This codes for CASSMLSGGSEKLFF. The chain is built from TRBV19 and TRBJ1-4, with D maybe TRBD1 (5 bases). Between the trimmed V and J ends, which lost 3 bases and 7 bases, there was a span of 15 bases. The CDR3 totals 15 residues. In germline, CDR1 is LNHDA, CDR2 SQIVND (reference sequence).

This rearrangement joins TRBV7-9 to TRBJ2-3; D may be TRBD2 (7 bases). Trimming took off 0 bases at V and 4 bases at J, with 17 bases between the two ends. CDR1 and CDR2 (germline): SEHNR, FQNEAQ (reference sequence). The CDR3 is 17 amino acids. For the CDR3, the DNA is TGTGCCAGCAGCTTAGCCTACGGGGGGACATCCTCAGATACGCAGTATTTT. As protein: CASSLAYGGTSSDTQYF.

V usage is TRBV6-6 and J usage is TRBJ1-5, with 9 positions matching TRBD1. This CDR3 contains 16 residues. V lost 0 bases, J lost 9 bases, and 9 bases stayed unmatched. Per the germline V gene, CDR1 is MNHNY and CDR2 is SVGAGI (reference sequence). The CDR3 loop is CASSYSGGQGEWPQHF. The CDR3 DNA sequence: TGTGCCAGCAGTTACTCAGGGGGACAGGGTGAGTGGCCCCAGCATTTT.

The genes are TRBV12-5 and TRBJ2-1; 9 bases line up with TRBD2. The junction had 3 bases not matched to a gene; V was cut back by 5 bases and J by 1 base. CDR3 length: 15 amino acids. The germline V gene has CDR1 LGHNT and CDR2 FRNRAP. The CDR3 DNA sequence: TGTGCTAGTGGTAGCGGGAGGAGGTCCTACAATGAGCAGTTCTTC. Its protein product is CASGSGRRSYNEQFF.

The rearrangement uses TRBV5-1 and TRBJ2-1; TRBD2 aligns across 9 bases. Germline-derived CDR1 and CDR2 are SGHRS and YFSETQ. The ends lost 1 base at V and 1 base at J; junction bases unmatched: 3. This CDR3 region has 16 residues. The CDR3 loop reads CASSLPSGRSYNEQFF. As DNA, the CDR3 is TGCGCCAGCAGCTTGCCCAGCGGGAGGTCCTACAATGAGCAGTTCTTC.

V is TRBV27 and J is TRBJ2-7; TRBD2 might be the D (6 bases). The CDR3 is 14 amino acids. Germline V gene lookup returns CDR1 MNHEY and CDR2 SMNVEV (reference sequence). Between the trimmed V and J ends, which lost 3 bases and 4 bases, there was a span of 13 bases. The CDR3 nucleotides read TGTGCCAGCAGTTTCGGAGGGCCTCATTACGAGCAGTACGTC. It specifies CASSFGGPHYEQYV.

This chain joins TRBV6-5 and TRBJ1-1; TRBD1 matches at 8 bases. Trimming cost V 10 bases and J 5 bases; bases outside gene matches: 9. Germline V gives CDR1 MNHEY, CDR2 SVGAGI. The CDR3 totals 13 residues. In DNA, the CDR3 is TGTGCCACCCTCAGGGGGCGCGGGACTGAAGCTTTCTTT. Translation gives CATLRGRGTEAFF.

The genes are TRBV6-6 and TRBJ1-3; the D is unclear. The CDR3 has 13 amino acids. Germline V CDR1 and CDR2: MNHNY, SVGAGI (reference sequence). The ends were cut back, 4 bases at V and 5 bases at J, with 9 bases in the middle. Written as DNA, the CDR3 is TGTGCCAGCAGTTTCCCCACGAGAAACACCATATATTTT. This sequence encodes CASSFPTRNTIYF.

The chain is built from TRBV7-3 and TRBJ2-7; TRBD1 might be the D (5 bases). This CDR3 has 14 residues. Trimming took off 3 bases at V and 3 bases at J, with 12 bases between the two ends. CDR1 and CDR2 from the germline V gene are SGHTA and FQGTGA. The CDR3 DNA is TGTGCCAGCAGCTTGGGGTCGCAGGGCTACGAGCAGTACTTC. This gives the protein CASSLGSQGYEQYF.

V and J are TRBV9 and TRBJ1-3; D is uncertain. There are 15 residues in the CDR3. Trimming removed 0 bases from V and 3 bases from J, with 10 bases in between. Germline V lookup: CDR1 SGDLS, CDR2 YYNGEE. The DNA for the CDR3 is TGTGCCAGCAGCGTAGTTGAGGGAGGTGGAAACACCATATATTTT. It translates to CASSVVEGGGNTIYF.

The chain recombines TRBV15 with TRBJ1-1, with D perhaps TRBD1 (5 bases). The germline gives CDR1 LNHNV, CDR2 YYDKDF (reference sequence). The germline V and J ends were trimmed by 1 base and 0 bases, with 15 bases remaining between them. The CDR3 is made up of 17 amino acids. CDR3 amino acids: CATSRVRGVGLNTEAFF. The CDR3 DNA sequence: TGTGCCACCAGCAGAGTACGGGGGGTAGGGTTGAACACTGAAGCTTTCTTT.

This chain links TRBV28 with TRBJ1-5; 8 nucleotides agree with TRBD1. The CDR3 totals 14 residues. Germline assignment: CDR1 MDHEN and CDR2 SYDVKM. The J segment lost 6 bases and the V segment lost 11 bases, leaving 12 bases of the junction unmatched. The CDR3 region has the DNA TGTGCCGCAGGGCCTCAGGGGGCTCTTCAGCCCCAGCATTTT. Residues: CAAGPQGALQPQHF.